This is a list of T cell receptor beta chains from one sample in a study of cytomegalovirus exposure and HLA in healthy donors. Method: immunoSEQ multiplex PCR; TCRdb's copy keeps in-frame clones and lacks some. In all, the sample yields about 150,000 clones. Sequences were obtained from PBMCs. These TCRs come from a woman in her 50s in good health and CMV-seronegative. CDR3s include the opening cysteine and the closing phenylalanine or tryptophan. The D gene is left open where the match is weak.

CDR3aa	CDR3nt	v_gene	j_gene	d_gene
CAWSVGAVGVF	TGTGCCTGGAGTGTGGGGGCAGTAGGAGTCTTT	TRBV30	TRBJ1-1	NA
CASTGGGNTEAFF	TGTGCCAGCACCGGGGGAGGGAACACTGAAGCTTTCTTT	TRBV6-1	TRBJ1-1	NA
CASRQGTAGELFF	TGTGCCAGCCGACAGGGGACCGCCGGGGAGCTGTTTTTT	TRBV6-1	TRBJ2-2	TRBD1
CASSQDWRSSSYEQYF	TGTGCCAGCAGCCAAGATTGGAGGTCGAGCTCCTACGAGCAGTACTTC	TRBV4-2	TRBJ2-7	NA
CASRRGTSGGSGETQYF	TGTGCCAGCAGAAGAGGGACTAGCGGGGGTTCAGGAGAGACCCAGTACTTC	TRBV2	TRBJ2-5	TRBD2
CASSSSTTGKSSYEQYF	TGTGCCAGCAGTTCTTCTACGACAGGGAAAAGCTCCTACGAGCAGTACTTC	TRBV28	TRBJ2-7	TRBD1
CASGHPSYEQYF	TGTGCCAGCGGCCACCCCTCTTACGAGCAGTACTTC	TRBV27	TRBJ2-7	NA
CASSLHGGRTGAMNTEAFF	TGTGCCAGCAGCTTGCATGGTGGTAGGACAGGGGCCATGAACACTGAAGCTTTCTTT	TRBV7-8	TRBJ1-1	TRBD1
CASSLVLGDNYGYTF	TGCGCCAGCAGCTTGGTCCTAGGGGATAACTATGGCTACACCTTC	TRBV5-1	TRBJ1-2	NA
CAWRFSGLADTQYF	TGTGCCTGGAGATTTAGCGGTCTGGCAGATACGCAGTATTTT	TRBV30	TRBJ2-3	NA
CASSLRQGSYEQYF	TGTGCCAGCAGTTTACGACAGGGATCCTACGAGCAGTACTTC	TRBV6-1	TRBJ2-7	TRBD1
CASSGGTVSGNTIYF	TGTGCCAGCTCAGGTGGGACAGTCTCTGGAAACACCATATATTTT	TRBV18	TRBJ1-3	TRBD1
CASSSQGKSYNEQFF	TGTGCCAGCAGTTCACAGGGAAAGTCCTACAATGAGCAGTTCTTC	TRBV11-2	TRBJ2-1	NA
CASSPFGGTGKISQYF	TGTGCCAGCTCACCATTCGGGGGGACAGGGAAGATTTCGCAGTATTTT	TRBV18	TRBJ2-3	TRBD1
CASSVAGTLNSYEQYF	TGTGCCAGCAGCGTAGCGGGGACACTAAACTCCTACGAGCAGTACTTC	TRBV9	TRBJ2-7	NA
CASSARVGVSQPQHF	TGTGCCAGCAGTGCTAGGGTGGGAGTGAGCCAGCCCCAGCATTTT	TRBV6-1	TRBJ1-5	NA
CASSVTGQRVGQPQHF	TGTGCCAGCAGTGTCACGGGACAGAGAGTTGGTCAGCCCCAGCATTTT	TRBV2	TRBJ1-5	TRBD1
CASSLRRGYGYTF	TGTGCCAGCAGTTTAAGAAGGGGCTATGGCTACACCTTC	TRBV27	TRBJ1-2	NA
CASSFSNRENYGYTF	TGTGCCAGCAGCTTTTCTAACAGGGAAAACTATGGCTACACCTTC	TRBV7-9	TRBJ1-2	NA
CASSPELAGGIRPSEQYF	TGCGCCAGCAGCCCCGAACTTGCGGGGGGCATCCGACCCAGCGAGCAGTACTTC	TRBV5-1	TRBJ2-7	TRBD2
CASSLGQGDSPLHF	TGTGCCAGCAGTTTAGGGCAGGGGGATTCACCCCTCCACTTT	TRBV6-5	TRBJ1-6	TRBD1
CASSPWTLDNYGYTF	TGCGCCAGCAGCCCCTGGACACTCGACAACTATGGCTACACCTTC	TRBV5-1	TRBJ1-2	NA
CAWTPPSELGETQYF	TGTGCCTGGACCCCCCCTAGCGAGCTCGGGGAGACCCAGTACTTC	TRBV30	TRBJ2-5	NA
CASRLAGGSADTQYF	TGTGCCAGCAGGCTAGCGGGAGGTTCAGCAGATACGCAGTATTTT	TRBV14	TRBJ2-3	TRBD2
CASSFDRGNGYTF	TGCGCCAGCAGCTTCGACAGGGGGAATGGCTACACCTTC	TRBV5-1	TRBJ1-2	TRBD1
CASSLGNVGSSGNTIYF	TGCGCCAGCAGCTTGGGAAATGTCGGTTCCTCTGGAAACACCATATATTTT	TRBV5-1	TRBJ1-3	NA
CASSEQRNSPLHF	TGTGCCAGCAGTGAGCAGAGGAATTCACCCCTCCACTTT	TRBV6-4	TRBJ1-6	NA
CASSFRTGGGGNTIYF	TGTGCCAGCAGCTTCCGGACAGGGGGGGGTGGAAACACCATATATTTT	TRBV7-2	TRBJ1-3	TRBD1
CAISGQGNTEAFF	TGTGCCATCAGTGGACAGGGAAACACTGAAGCTTTCTTT	TRBV10-3	TRBJ1-1	TRBD1
CASSRPSSGGGDTQYF	TGTGCCAGCAGCCGCCCCTCTAGCGGGGGGGGAGATACGCAGTATTTT	TRBV11-2	TRBJ2-3	TRBD2
CASSPTGGSSYNSPLHF	TGTGCCAGCTCACCGACAGGGGGAAGCTCCTATAATTCACCCCTCCACTTT	TRBV18	TRBJ1-6	TRBD1
CASSLGLAATDTQYF	TGTGCCAGCAGCTTGGGCCTAGCGGCCACAGATACGCAGTATTTT	TRBV11-3	TRBJ2-3	TRBD2